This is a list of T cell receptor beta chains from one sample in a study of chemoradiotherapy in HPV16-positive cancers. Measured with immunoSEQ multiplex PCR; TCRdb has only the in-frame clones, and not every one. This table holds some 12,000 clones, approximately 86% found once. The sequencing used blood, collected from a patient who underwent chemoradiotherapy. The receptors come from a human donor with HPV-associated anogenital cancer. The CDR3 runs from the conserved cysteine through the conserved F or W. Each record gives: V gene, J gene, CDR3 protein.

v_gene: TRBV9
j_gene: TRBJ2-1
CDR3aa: CASSVPGGFNEQFF

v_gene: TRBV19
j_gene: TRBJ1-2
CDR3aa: CASSIGTGWNGYTF

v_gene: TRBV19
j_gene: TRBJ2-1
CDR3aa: CASSIAAGTGAGQFF

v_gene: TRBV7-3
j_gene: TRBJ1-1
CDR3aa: CASSDSPEGTEAFF

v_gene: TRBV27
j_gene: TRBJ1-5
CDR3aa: CASSLSLANQPQHF

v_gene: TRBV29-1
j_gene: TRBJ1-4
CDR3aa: CSVVPRSTNEKLFF

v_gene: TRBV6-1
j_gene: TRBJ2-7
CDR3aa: CASSGDRRAHEQYF

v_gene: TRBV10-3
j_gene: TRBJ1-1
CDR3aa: CAISEQGNTEAFF

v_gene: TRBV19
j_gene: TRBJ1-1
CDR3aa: CASSAAQQGAGTEAFF

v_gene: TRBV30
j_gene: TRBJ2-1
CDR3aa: CAWSHGSGVGNEQFF

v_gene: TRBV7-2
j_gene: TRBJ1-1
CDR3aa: CASSLVASMGNTEAFF

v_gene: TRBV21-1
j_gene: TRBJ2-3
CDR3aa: CASSKVCHLCRQERTVGCTDTQYF

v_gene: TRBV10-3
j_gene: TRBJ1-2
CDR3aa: CAISESISGQGRGYTF

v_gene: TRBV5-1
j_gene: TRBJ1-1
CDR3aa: CASSLRARGSGGTEAFF

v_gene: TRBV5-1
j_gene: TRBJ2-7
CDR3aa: CASSYREFDEQYF

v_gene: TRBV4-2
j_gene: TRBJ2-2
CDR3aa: CASSKDSANTGELFF

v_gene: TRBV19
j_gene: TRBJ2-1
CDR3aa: CASSIIGTQGVYEQFF

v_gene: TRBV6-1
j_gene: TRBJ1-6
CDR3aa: CASSEAFSWGRDNSPLHF